Sequencing of this T cell receptor beta chain was carried out in a study of T cell responses to AZD1222 COVID-19 vaccine. Regarding the study as a whole: Baseline seropositivity characterized only six AZD1222 recipients.

As regards this clone: Its antigen is not identified.

Germline lookup yields CDR1 SEHNR and CDR2 FQNEAQ (reference sequence). V was clipped by 5 bases and J by 5 bases, with 12 bases between them. The CDR3 sequence is 13 residues long. The protocol was immunoSEQ multiplex PCR, while the TCRdb copy is restricted to in-frame clones and leaves out a portion. The table includes some 120,000 clones, about 90% detected once. V is TRBV7-9 and J is TRBJ1-1; D is possibly TRBD1 (6 bases). The input for sequencing was peripheral blood, taken 28 days after the second AZD1222 dose. The sequence was collected from an adult who received the AZD1222 COVID-19 vaccine. CDR3 sequence reads: CASSKEGGTEAFF. CDR3 in DNA: TGTGCCAGCAGCAAAGAAGGGGGGACTGAAGCTTTCTTT.